The next 21 T cell receptor beta chains were all read from a single sample in a study of T-cell memory formation after mild COVID-19. TCRdb analysed the 5' RACE reads with MiXCR anew, one entry per CDR3 protein. The top ten clones hold 12% of a sample with fewer than 450,000 distinct CDR3 sequences, around 21% of them seen once. The material sequenced was PBMCs or a T cell subset sorted from them (not recorded which). Receptors were obtained from an adult woman who had mild COVID-19 (a few samples of this study predate the infection). Cell type and time point are not known.

This rearrangement joins TRBV5-1 to TRBJ1-1; D not certain. V was pared by 3 bases and J by 4 bases, with 10 bases between. The CDR3 contains 13 residues. Germline-derived CDR1 and CDR2 are SGHRS and YFSETQ. The CDR3 is CASSWEIGTEAFF. CDR3 DNA: TGCGCCAGCAGCTGGGAGATCGGCACTGAAGCTTTCTTT.

The V call is TRBV11-2, the J call TRBJ2-7; no definite D call. The V end was cut by 3 bases, the J end by 1 base, with 13 bases between. This CDR3 is built from 15 residues. Germline V gene data show CDR1 as SGHAT and CDR2 as FQNNGV. Written as DNA, the CDR3 is TGTGCCAGCAGCTTCGCGGACGTCGGGTCCTACGAGCAGTACTTC. Encoded protein: CASSFADVGSYEQYF. Full variable domain (rest looked up from reference TRBV11-2 and TRBJ2-7): EAGVAQSPRYKIIEKRQSVAFWCNPISGHATLYWYQQILGQGPKLLIQFQNNGVVDDSQLPKDRFSAERLKGVDSTLKIQPAKLEDSAVYLCASSFADVGSYEQYFGPGTRLTVT.

J is TRBJ2-3 and V is TRBV28; 11 bases line up with TRBD2. V lost 5 bases to trimming and J lost 5 bases; unmatched junction nucleotides: 12. Germline lookup yields CDR1 MDHEN and CDR2 SYDVKM. CDR3 size: 17 residues. CDR3 DNA sequence: TGTGCCAGCAGTACCCTTAATAGCGGGAGGGCCAGAGATACGCAGTATTTT. Translation: CASSTLNSGRARDTQYF.

This clonotype has just a few counts. CDR3 protein: CASTDTGTSYNEQFF. Here the CDR3 DNA reads TGTGCCAGCACCGACACGGGGACAAGTTACAATGAGCAGTTCTTC. The chain carries TRBV6-2 or TRBV6-3 and TRBJ2-1; D possibly corresponds to TRBD1 (6 bases). V was trimmed by 7 bases and J by 4 bases, leaving 17 bases between them. This CDR3 has 15 amino acids. The germline V gene encodes CDR1 MNHEY and CDR2 SVGEGT.

The J gene is TRBJ2-1, the V gene TRBV4-2; D possibly corresponds to TRBD2 (5 bases). The germline V and J ends were trimmed by 3 bases and 6 bases, with 15 bases remaining between them. Germline CDR1 and CDR2: LGHNA and YNFKEQ. The CDR3 has 15 amino acids. CDR3 sequence reads: CASSQALGSGNEQFF. The CDR3 nucleotides are TGTGCCAGCAGCCAGGCACTAGGGTCGGGCAATGAGCAGTTCTTC.

This clonotype occurred a few times. V and J are TRBV20-1 and TRBJ1-1; no firm D call. The germline V gene has CDR1 DFQATT and CDR2 SNEGSKA (reference sequence). This CDR3 spans 12 amino acids. V was cut by 0 bases and J by 7 bases, with 9 bases left in between. CDR3 sequence (DNA): TGCAGTGCTAGAGATTTGGGGAGTGAAGCTTTCTTT. It is translated as CSARDLGSEAFF.

This clonotype has just a few counts. The chain joins TRBV5-1 to TRBJ2-1; D unclear. The CDR3 loop spans 15 amino acids. The germline V gene encodes CDR1 SGHRS and CDR2 YFSETQ. Deletions cut 2 bases from V and 6 bases from J, with 15 bases between. The CDR3 protein is CASSLSAGYSNEQFF. DNA of the CDR3: TGCGCCAGCAGCTTATCGGCAGGTTATAGCAATGAGCAGTTCTTC.

CDR3: CASSPPKTVDRTYEQYF. Written as DNA, the CDR3 is TGTGCCAGCAGCCCCCCCAAGACGGTGGACAGAACCTACGAGCAGTACTTC. The rearrangement joins TRBV7-9 to TRBJ2-7, with a weak D call TRBD1 (6 bases). Per the germline V gene, CDR1 is SEHNR and CDR2 is FQNEAQ (reference sequence). The germline V and J ends were trimmed by 5 bases and 2 bases, with 22 bases remaining between them. This CDR3 has 17 amino acids.

The V gene is TRBV11-2, the J gene TRBJ2-2; 7 positions agree with TRBD1. The germline V gene has CDR1 SGHAT and CDR2 FQNNGV. This CDR3 is built from 17 residues. With 3 bases clipped from V and 0 bases from J, the junction kept 7 bases outside the gene matches. The DNA for the CDR3 is TGTGCCAGCAGCTTCCTAAAGACAGGGACGAACACCGGGGAGCTGTTTTTT. Translating gives CASSFLKTGTNTGELFF.

This clonotype was detected a few times. J is TRBJ1-6 and V is TRBV12-3 or TRBV12-4, with unresolved D. The CDR3 totals 13 residues. V shed 11 bases and J shed 5 bases, with 13 bases lying between them. The CDR3 here is CAVRRANNSPLHF. In nucleotides, the CDR3 is TGTGCCGTGAGGAGGGCTAATAATTCACCCCTCCACTTT.

This clonotype has a handful of counts. This chain connects TRBV7-8 to TRBJ1-2; D uncertain. CDR3 size: 13 residues. Trimming stripped 7 bases from V and 3 bases from J, with 12 bases between. Germline V gene sequence: CDR1 SGHVS, CDR2 FQNEAQ. The CDR3 sequence: CASNPGSDYGYTF. The CDR3 region has the DNA TGTGCCAGCAACCCAGGAAGCGACTATGGCTACACCTTC.

This sequence joins TRBV24-1 and TRBJ2-6, with D tentatively TRBD1 (5 bases). Germline CDR1 reads KGHDR; CDR2 reads SFDVKD. The V gene lost 5 bases and the J gene lost 2 bases, with 6 bases spanning the gap. The CDR3 length is 14 residues. CDR3 residues: CATSGGPGANVLTF. The DNA of the CDR3 is TGTGCCACCAGTGGGGGCCCTGGGGCCAACGTCCTGACTTTC.

This chain joins TRBV5-1 and TRBJ2-5, with D possibly matching TRBD1 (5 bases). V was pared by 0 bases and J by 5 bases, with 20 bases between. The germline V gene encodes CDR1 SGHRS and CDR2 YFSETQ. The CDR3 has 17 residues. The DNA of the CDR3 is TGCGCCAGCAGCTTGGCCACAGGCAGGCTTATTTCGGAGACCCAGTACTTC. Amino acids: CASSLATGRLISETQYF.

This chain connects TRBV19 to TRBJ2-6, with D maybe TRBD1 (5 bases). Germline CDR1 is LNHDA and CDR2 is SQIVND (reference sequence). V lost 3 bases and J lost 3, with 15 bases in between. The CDR3 runs 17 residues. CDR3 DNA sequence: TGTGCCAGTAGTATCCCTCAGGGATTTAGTGGGGCCAACGTCCTGACTTTC. Its protein is CASSIPQGFSGANVLTF.

This clonotype has only a few counts. This CDR3 reads CASSWTDSGNTIYF. Written as DNA, the CDR3 is TGTGCCAGCAGCTGGACGGACTCTGGAAACACCATATATTTT. The chain recombines TRBV11-3 with TRBJ1-3, with no clear D. The germline CDR1 and CDR2 sequences are SGHNT and YENEEA. Trimming took off 4 bases at V and 0 bases at J, with 7 bases between the two ends. The CDR3 has 14 residues.

V and J are TRBV27 and TRBJ2-7; 9 bases map to TRBD2. This CDR3 spans 16 amino acids. V was clipped by 2 bases and J by 1 base; unmatched bases: 6. Per germline, CDR1 MNHEY and CDR2 SMNVEV (reference sequence). For the CDR3, the DNA is TGTGCCAGCAGTTTAATGGGACTAGCTTCATCCTACGAGCAGTACTTC. Translation: CASSLMGLASSYEQYF.

The CDR3 DNA sequence: TGTGCCACCAGTGCCCTCCCCGCGCGCACAGATACGCAGTATTTT. This encodes CATSALPARTDTQYF. The chain has TRBV24-1 and TRBJ2-3; no reliable D call. Trimming removed 5 bases at V and 1 base at J, with 12 bases between. Germline values: CDR1 KGHDR, CDR2 SFDVKD. The CDR3 consists of 15 residues.

This clonotype was counted only a few times. The chain couples TRBV5-1 to TRBJ2-7; 9 nucleotides match TRBD1. V was pared by 7 bases and J by 7 bases, with 9 bases of the junction left unmatched. The CDR3 is made up of 13 amino acids. Germline V gives CDR1 SGHRS, CDR2 YFSETQ. The CDR3 protein is CASLPDRGGEQYF. The DNA for the CDR3 is TGCGCCAGCCTCCCGGACAGGGGAGGGGAGCAGTACTTC.

The chain couples TRBV5-1 to TRBJ2-7; 9 bases line up with TRBD1. V lost 4 bases to trimming and J lost 3 bases; unmatched junction nucleotides: 20. CDR1 SGHRS and CDR2 YFSETQ come from the germline V gene. This CDR3 contains 19 residues. CDR3 nucleotides: TGCGCCAGCAGCCTGAATCCCGGGACAGGGTTGGGATCCTTCTACGAGCAGTACTTC. It yields the protein CASSLNPGTGLGSFYEQYF.

In this sample, this clonotype turned up a few times. The V call is TRBV4-3, the J call TRBJ2-4; 7 nucleotides agree with TRBD2. The trim removed 4 bases at V and 0 bases at J, leaving 12 bases unmatched. CDR1 and CDR2 from the germline V gene are LGHNA and YSLEER. The CDR3 is made up of 18 amino acids. The CDR3 sequence: CASSPWGGDYLAKNIQYF. The CDR3 DNA reads TGCGCCAGCAGCCCGTGGGGGGGAGACTACCTAGCCAAAAACATTCAGTACTTC.

The CDR3 DNA reads as TGTGCCAGTAGTCGCTCTAGCGGGAGGGCCACTGAGCAGTTCTTC. Amino acid sequence: CASSRSSGRATEQFF. The rearrangement joins TRBV19 to TRBJ2-1, with 12 positions matching TRBD2. V lost 5 bases, J lost 9 bases, and 8 bases stayed unmatched. The CDR3 has 15 amino acids. Germline-derived CDR1 and CDR2 are LNHDA and SQIVND (reference sequence).